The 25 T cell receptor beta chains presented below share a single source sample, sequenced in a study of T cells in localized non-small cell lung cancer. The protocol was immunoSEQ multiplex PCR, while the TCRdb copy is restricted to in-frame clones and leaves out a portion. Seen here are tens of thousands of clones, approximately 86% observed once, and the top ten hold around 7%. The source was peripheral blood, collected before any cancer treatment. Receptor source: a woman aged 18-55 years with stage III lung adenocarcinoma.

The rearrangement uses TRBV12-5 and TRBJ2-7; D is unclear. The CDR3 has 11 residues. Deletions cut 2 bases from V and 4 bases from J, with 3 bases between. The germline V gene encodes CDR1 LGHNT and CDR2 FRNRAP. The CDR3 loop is CASGLTYEQYF. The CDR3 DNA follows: TGTGCTAGTGGTTTGACATACGAGCAGTACTTC.

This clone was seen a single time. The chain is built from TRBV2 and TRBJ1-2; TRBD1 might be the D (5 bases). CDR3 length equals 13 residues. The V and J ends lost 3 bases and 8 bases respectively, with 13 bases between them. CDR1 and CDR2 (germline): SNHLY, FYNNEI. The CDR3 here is CASSETVTGGYTF. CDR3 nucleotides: TGTGCCAGCAGTGAGACAGTAACGGGCGGCTACACCTTC. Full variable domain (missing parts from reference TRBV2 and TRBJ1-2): EPEVTQTPSHQVTQMGQEVILRCVPISNHLYFYWYRQILGQKVEFLVSFYNNEISEKSEIFDDQFSVERPDGSNFTLKIRSTKLEDSAMYFCASSETVTGGYTFGSGTRLTVV.

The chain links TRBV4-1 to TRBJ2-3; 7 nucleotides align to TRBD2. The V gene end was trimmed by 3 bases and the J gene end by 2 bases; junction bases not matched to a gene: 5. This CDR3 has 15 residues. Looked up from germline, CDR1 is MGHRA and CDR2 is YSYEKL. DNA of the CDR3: TGCGCCAGCAGCCAGGAGCGGGGTCCCACAGATACGCAGTATTTT. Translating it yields CASSQERGPTDTQYF.

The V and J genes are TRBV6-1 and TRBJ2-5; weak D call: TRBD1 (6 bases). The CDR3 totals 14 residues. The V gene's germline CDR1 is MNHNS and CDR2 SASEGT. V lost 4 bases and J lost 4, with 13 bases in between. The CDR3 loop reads CASSVWGPGETQYF. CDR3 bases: TGTGCCAGCAGTGTCTGGGGGCCCGGAGAGACCCAGTACTTC.

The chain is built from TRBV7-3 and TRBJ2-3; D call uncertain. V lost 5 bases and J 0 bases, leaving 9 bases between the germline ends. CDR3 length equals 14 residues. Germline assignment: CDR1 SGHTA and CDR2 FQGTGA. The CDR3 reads CASSLTISTDTQYF. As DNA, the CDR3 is TGTGCCAGCAGCCTTACGATCAGCACAGATACGCAGTATTTT.

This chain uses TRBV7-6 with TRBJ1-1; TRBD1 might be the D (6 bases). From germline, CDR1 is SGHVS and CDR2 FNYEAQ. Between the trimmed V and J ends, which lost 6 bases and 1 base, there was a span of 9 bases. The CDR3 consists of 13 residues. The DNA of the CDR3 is TGTGCCAGCAGACAGGACAGGAACACTGAAGCTTTCTTT. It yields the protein CASRQDRNTEAFF.

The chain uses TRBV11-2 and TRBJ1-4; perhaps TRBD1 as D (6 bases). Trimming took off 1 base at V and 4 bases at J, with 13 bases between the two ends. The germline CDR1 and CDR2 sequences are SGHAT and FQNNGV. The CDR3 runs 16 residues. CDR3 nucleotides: TGTGCCAGCAGCTTAGCGACAGGCCAAATTAATGAAAAACTGTTTTTT. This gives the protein CASSLATGQINEKLFF.

The CDR3 region is CASSLGVGQETQYF. The DNA of the CDR3 is TGTGCCAGCAGCTTAGGTGTGGGCCAAGAGACCCAGTACTTC. This sequence joins TRBV11-2 and TRBJ2-5; D remains unclear. The CDR3 totals 14 residues. V was clipped by 1 base and J by 1 base, with 7 bases between them. Germline V gene data show CDR1 as SGHAT and CDR2 as FQNNGV.

CDR3 in DNA: TGTGCCAGCAGCTTAGTCGCGGGGAATCAGCCCCAGCATTTT. This encodes CASSLVAGNQPQHF. The rearrangement uses TRBV7-9 and TRBJ1-5; D is uncertain. The CDR3 is made up of 14 amino acids. Trimming pared 1 base from V and 4 bases from J, leaving 8 bases between. In germline, CDR1 is SEHNR, CDR2 FQNEAQ (reference sequence).

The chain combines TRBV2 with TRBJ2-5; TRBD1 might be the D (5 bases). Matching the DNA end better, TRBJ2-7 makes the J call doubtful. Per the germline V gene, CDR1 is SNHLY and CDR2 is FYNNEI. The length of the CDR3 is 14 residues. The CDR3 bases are TGTGCCAGCAAATCTCACAGGTCCCCCTACGAGCAGTACTTC. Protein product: CASKSHRSPYEQYF.

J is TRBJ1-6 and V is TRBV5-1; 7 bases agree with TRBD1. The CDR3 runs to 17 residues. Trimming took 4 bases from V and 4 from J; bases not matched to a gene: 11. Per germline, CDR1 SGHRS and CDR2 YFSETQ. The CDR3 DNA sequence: TGCGCCAGCAGCGCCAGCTTCGGGACAGTGTATAATTCACCCCTCCACTTT. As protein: CASSASFGTVYNSPLHF. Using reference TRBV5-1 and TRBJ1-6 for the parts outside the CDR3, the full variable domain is KAGVTQTPRYLIKTRGQQVTLSCSPISGHRSVSWYQQTPGQGLQFLFEYFSETQRNKGNFPGRFSGRQFSNSRSEMNVSTLELGDSALYLCASSASFGTVYNSPLHFGNGTRLTVT.

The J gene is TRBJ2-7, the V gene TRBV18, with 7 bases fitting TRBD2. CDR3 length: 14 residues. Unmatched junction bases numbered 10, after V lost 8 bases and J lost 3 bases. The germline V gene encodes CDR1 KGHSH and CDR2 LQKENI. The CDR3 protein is CASTLGAGVYEQYF. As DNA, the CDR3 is TGTGCCAGCACTCTAGGGGCGGGGGTCTACGAGCAGTACTTC.

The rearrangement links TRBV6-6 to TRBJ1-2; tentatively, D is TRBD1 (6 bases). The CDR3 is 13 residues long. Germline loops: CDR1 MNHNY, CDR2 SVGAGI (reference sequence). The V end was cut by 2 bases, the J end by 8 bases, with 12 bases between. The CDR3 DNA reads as TGTGCCAGCAGTTACACCGGACAGATGGGCTACACCTTC. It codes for CASSYTGQMGYTF.

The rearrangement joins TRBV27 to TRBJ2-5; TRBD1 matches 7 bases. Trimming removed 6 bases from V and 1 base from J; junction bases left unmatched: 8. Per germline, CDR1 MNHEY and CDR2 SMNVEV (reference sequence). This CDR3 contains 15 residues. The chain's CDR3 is CASRRRQGFQETQYF. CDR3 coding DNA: TGTGCCAGCAGAAGAAGACAGGGCTTCCAAGAGACCCAGTACTTC.

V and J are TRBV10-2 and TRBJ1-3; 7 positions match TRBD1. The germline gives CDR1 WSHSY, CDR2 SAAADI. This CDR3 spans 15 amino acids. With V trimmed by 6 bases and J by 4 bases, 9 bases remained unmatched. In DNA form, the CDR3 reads TGCGCCAGCAGGCCAGGGGGGGGCACGGGAAACACCATATATTTT. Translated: CASRPGGGTGNTIYF.

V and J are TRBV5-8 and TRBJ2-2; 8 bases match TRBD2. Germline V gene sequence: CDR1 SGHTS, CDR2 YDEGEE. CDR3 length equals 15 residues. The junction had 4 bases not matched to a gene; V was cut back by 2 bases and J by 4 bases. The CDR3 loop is CASSLAGDSTGELFF. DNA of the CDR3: TGTGCCAGCAGCTTAGCGGGGGACTCCACCGGGGAGCTGTTTTTT.

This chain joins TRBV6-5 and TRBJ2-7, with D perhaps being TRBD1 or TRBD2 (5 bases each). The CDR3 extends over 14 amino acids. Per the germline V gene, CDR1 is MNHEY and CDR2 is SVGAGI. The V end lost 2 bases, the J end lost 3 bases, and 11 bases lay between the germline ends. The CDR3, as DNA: TGTGCCAGCAGTTACGGGGGTGTGAGCTACGAGCAGTACTTC. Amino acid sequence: CASSYGGVSYEQYF.

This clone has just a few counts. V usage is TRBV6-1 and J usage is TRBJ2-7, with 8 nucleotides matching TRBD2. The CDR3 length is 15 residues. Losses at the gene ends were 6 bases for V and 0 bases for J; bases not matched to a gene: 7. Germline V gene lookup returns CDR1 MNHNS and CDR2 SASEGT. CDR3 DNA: TGTGCCAGCAGCGTTACCGGGACTAGCTCCTACGAGCAGTACTTC. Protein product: CASSVTGTSSYEQYF.

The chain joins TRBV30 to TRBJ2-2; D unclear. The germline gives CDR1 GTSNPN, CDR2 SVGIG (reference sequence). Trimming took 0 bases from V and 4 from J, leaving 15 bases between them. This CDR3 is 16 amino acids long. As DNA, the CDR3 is TGTGCCTGGAGTGTACGAAAAACGGAAGCCACCGGGGAGCTGTTTTTT. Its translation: CAWSVRKTEATGELFF. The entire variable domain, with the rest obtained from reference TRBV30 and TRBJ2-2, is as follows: SQTIHQWPATLVQPVGSPLSLECTVEGTSNPNLYWYRQAAGRGLQLLFYSVGIGQISSEVPQNLSASRPQDRQFILSSKKLLLSDSGFYLCAWSVRKTEATGELFFGEGSRLTVL.

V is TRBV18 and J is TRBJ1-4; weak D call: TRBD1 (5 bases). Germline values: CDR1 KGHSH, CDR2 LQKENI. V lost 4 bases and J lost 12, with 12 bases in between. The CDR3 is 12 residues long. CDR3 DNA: TGTGCCAGCTCACTCTCCGGGACGGAACTGTTTTTT. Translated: CASSLSGTELFF.

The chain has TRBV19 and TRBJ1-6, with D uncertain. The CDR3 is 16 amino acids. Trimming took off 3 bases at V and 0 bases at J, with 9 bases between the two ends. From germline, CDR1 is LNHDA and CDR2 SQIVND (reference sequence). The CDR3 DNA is TGTGCCAGTAGTATTCTTGCCAGCTCCTATAATTCACCCCTCCACTTT. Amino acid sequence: CASSILASSYNSPLHF.

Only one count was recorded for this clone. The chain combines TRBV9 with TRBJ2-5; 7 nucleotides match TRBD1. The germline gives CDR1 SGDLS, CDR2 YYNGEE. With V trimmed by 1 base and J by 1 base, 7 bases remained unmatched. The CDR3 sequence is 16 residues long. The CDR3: CASSVSSRGFQETQYF. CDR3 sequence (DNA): TGTGCCAGCAGCGTATCATCCAGGGGGTTCCAAGAGACCCAGTACTTC.

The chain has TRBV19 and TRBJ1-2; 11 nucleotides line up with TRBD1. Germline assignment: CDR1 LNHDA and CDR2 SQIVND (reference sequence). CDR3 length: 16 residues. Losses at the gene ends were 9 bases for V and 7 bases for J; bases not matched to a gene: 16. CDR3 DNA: TGTGCCAGCTTGCAGACTCGGGACAGGGGGAGAAGTGGCTACACCTTC. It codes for CASLQTRDRGRSGYTF.

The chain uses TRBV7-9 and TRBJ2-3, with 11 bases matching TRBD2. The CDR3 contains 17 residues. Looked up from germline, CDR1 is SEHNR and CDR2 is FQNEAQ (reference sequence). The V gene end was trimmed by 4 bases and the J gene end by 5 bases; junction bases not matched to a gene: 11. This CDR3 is CASSSILAGAFLDTQYF. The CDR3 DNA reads TGTGCCAGCAGCTCCATACTAGCGGGGGCCTTCCTAGATACGCAGTATTTT. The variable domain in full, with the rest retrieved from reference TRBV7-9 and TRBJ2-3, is DTGVSQNPRHKITKRGQNVTFRCDPISEHNRLYWYRQTLGQGPEFLTYFQNEAQLEKSRLLSDRFSAERPKGSFSTLEIQRTEQGDSAMYLCASSSILAGAFLDTQYFGPGTRLTVL.

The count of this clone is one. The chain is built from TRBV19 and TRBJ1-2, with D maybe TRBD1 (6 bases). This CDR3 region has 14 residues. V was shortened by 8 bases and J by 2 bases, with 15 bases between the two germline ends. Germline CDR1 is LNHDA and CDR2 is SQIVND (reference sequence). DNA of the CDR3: TGTGCCAGTTTAGACAGGTCAGGGAACTATGGCTACACCTTC. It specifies CASLDRSGNYGYTF.